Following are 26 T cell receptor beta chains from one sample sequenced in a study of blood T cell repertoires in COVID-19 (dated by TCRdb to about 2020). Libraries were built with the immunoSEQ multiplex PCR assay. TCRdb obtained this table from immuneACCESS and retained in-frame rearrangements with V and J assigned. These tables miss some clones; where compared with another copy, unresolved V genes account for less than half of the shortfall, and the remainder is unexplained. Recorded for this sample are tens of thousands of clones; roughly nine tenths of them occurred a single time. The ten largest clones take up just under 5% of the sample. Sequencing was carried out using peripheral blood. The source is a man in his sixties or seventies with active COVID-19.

The CDR3 spells CASSQRRDEQFF. CDR3 DNA: TGCGCCAGCAGCCAACGTAGAGATGAGCAGTTCTTC. V gene TRBV4-3 combines with J gene TRBJ2-1; D is ambiguous. The CDR3 sequence is 12 residues long. Germline CDR1 and CDR2: LGHNA and YSLEER. Deletions cut 2 bases from V and 8 bases from J, with 7 bases between.

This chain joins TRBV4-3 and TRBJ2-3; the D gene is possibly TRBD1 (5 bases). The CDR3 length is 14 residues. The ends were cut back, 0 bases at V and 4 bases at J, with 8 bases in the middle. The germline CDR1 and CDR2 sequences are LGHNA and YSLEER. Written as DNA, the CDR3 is TGCGCCAGCAGCCAAGACAGGGCGGCAGATACGCAGTATTTT. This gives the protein CASSQDRAADTQYF.

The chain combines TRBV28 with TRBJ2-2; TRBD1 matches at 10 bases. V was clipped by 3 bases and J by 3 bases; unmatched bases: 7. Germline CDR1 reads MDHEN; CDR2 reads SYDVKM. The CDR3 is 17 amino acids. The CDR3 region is CASSFPLGTGDTGELFF. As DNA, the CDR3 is TGTGCCAGCAGTTTTCCCCTGGGGACAGGGGACACCGGGGAGCTGTTTTTT.

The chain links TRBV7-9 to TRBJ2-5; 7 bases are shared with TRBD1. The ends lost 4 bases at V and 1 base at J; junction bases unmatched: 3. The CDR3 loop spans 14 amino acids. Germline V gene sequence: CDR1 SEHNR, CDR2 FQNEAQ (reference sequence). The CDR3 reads CASSWTGPQETQYF. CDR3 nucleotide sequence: TGTGCCAGCAGCTGGACAGGACCCCAAGAGACCCAGTACTTC.

CDR3 residues: CAWSSYNEKLFF. CDR3 in DNA: TGTGCCTGGAGTTCCTACAATGAAAAACTGTTTTTT. This rearrangement joins TRBV30 to TRBJ1-4; D is ambiguous. CDR3 length: 12 amino acids. Germline-derived CDR1 and CDR2 are GTSNPN and SVGIG (reference sequence). Deletions cut 2 bases from V and 5 bases from J, with 6 bases between.

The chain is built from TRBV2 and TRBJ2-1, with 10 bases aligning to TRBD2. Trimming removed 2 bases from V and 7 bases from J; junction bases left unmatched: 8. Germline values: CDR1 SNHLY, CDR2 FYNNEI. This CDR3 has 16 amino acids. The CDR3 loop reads CASSEITGTSENEQFF. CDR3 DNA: TGTGCCAGCAGTGAAATTACCGGGACTAGCGAGAATGAGCAGTTCTTC.

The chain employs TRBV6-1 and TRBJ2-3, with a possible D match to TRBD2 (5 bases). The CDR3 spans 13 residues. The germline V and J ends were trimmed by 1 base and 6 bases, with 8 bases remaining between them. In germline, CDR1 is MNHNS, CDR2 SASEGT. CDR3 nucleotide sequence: TGTGCCAGCAGTGAAGTTAGAGGGGATACGCAGTATTTT. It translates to CASSEVRGDTQYF.

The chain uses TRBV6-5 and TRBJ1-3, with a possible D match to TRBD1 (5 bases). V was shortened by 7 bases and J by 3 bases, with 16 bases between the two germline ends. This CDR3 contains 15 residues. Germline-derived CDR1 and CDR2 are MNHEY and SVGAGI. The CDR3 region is CASKRGRDDGNTIYF. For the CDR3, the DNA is TGTGCCAGCAAGAGAGGCAGGGATGATGGAAACACCATATATTTT.

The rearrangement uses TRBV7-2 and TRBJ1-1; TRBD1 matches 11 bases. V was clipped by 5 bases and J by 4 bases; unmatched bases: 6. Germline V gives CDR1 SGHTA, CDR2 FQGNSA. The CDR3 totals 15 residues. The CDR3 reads CASSDRDRGSTEAFF. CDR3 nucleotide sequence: TGTGCCAGCAGCGACCGGGACAGGGGGAGCACTGAAGCTTTCTTT.

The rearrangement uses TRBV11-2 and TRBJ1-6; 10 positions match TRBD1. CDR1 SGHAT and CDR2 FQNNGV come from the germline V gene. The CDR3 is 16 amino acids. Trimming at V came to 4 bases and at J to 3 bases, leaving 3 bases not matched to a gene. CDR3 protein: CASSSGDRGYNSPLHF. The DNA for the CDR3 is TGTGCCAGCAGCTCGGGGGACAGGGGCTATAATTCACCCCTCCACTTT.

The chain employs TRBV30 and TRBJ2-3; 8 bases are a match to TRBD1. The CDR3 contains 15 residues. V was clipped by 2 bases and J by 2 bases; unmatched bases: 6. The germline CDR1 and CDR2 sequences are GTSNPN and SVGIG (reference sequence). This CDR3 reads CAWSMRTGLTDTQYF. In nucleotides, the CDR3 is TGTGCCTGGAGTATGAGGACAGGGCTCACAGATACGCAGTATTTT.

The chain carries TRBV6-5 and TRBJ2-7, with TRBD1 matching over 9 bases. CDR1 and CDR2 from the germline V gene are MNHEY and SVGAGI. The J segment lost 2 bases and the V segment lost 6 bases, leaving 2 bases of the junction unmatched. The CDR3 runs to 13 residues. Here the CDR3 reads CASRRTGAYEQYF. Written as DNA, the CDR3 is TGTGCCAGCAGACGGACAGGGGCCTACGAGCAGTACTTC.

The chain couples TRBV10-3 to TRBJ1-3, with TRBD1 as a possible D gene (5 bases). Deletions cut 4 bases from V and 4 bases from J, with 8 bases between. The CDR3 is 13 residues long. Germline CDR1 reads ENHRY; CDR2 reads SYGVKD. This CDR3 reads CAISAGSGNTIYF. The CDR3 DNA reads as TGTGCCATCAGTGCAGGGTCCGGAAACACCATATATTTT.

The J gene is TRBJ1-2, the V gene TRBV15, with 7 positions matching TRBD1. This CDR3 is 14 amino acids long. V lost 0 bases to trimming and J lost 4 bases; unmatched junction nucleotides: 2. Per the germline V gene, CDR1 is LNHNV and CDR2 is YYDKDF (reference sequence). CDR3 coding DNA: TGTGCCACCAGCAGAGATCAGGGGGGCTATGGCTACACCTTC. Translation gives CATSRDQGGYGYTF.

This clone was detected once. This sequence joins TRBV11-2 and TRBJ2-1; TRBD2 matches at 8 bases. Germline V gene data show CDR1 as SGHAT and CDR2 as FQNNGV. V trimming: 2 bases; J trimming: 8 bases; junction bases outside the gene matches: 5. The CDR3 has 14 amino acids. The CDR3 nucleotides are TGTGCCAGCAGCTTATCCCCGGGGGGGTATGAGCAGTTCTTC. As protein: CASSLSPGGYEQFF.

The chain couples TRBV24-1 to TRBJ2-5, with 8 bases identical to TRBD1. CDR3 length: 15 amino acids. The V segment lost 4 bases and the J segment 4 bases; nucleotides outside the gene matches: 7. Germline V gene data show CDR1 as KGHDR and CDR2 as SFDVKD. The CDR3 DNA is TGTGCCACCAGTGACCCGGGACAGGAGATAGAGACCCAGTACTTC. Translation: CATSDPGQEIETQYF.

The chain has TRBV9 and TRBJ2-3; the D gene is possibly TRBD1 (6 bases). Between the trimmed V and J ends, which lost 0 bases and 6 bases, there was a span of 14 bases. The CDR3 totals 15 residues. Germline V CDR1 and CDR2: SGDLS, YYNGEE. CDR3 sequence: CASSVEGDRLDTQYF. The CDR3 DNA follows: TGTGCCAGCAGCGTAGAGGGAGACAGGCTGGATACGCAGTATTTT.

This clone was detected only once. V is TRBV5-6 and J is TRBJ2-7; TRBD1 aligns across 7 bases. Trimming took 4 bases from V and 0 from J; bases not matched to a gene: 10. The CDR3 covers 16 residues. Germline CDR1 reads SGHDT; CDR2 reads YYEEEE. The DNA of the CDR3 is TGTGCCAGCAGCCCCGGTACAGGGGCAAACTCCTACGAGCAGTACTTC. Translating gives CASSPGTGANSYEQYF.

The CDR3 is CASSFPEGGYTF. The CDR3 DNA reads as TGTGCCAGCAGCTTCCCAGAGGGCGGCTACACCTTC. The chain recombines TRBV5-4 with TRBJ1-2, with D uncertain. The CDR3 is 12 amino acids. The V and J ends lost 2 bases and 8 bases respectively, with 10 bases between them. Germline lookup yields CDR1 SGHNT and CDR2 YYREEE (reference sequence).

The CDR3 coding sequence is TGCGCCAGCAGCCAAGATTTCGGACTAGCGCAAGAGACCCAGTACTTC. Translating it yields CASSQDFGLAQETQYF. This chain joins TRBV4-3 and TRBJ2-5; the match to TRBD2 covers 9 bases. After removal of 0 bases from V and 2 bases from J, the junction contained 4 bases not matched to a gene. Per germline, CDR1 LGHNA and CDR2 YSLEER. The CDR3 contains 16 residues.

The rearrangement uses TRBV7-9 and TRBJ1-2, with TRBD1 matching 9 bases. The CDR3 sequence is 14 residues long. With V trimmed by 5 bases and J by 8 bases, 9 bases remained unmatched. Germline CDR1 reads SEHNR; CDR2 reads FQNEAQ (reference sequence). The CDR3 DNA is TGTGCCAGCAGCCCGCCGGGACAGGGAAACGGCTACACCTTC. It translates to CASSPPGQGNGYTF.

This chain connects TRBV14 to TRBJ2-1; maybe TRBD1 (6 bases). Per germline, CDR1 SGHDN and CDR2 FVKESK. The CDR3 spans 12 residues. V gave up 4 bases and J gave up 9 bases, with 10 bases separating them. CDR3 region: CASSLHRVEQFF. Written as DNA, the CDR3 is TGTGCCAGCAGCCTCCACAGGGTTGAGCAGTTCTTC.

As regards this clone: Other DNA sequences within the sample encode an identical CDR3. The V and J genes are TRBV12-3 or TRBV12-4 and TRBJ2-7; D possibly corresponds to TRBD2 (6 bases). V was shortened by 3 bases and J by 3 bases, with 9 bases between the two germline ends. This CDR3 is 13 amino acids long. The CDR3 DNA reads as TGTGCCAGCAGTTTTCGGGGGAGCTACGAGCAGTACTTC. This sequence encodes CASSFRGSYEQYF.

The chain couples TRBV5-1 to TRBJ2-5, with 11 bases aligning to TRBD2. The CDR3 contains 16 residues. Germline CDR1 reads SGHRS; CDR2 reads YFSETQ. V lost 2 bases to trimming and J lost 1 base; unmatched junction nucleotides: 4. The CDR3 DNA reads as TGCGCCAGCAGCTTATCTAGCGGGGGGACCCAAGAGACCCAGTACTTC. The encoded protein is CASSLSSGGTQETQYF.

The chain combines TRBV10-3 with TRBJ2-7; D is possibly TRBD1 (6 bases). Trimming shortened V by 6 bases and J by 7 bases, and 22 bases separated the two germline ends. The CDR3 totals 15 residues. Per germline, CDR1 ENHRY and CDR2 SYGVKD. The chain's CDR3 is CAISDSPTGKREQYF. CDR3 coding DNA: TGTGCCATCAGCGACTCCCCTACAGGGAAAAGGGAGCAGTACTTC.

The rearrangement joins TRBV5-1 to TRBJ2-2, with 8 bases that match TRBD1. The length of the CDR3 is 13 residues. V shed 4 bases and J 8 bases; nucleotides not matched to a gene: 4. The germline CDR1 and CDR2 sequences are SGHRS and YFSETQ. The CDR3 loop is CASSMDRVGELFF. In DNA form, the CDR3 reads TGCGCCAGCAGCATGGACAGGGTGGGGGAGCTGTTTTTT.